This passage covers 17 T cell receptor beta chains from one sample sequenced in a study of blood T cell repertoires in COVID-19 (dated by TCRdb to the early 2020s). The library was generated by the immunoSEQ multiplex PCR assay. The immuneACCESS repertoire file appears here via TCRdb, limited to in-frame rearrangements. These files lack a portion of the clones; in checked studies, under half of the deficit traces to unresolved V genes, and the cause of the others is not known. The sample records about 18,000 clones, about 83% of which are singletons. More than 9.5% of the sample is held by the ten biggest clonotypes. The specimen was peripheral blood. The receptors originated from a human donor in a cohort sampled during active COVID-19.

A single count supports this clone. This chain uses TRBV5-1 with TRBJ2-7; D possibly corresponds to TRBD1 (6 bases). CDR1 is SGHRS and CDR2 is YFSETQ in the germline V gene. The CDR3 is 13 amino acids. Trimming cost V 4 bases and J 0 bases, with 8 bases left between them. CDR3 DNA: TGCGCCAGCAGCATGGACAGCTCCTACGAGCAGTACTTC. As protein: CASSMDSSYEQYF.

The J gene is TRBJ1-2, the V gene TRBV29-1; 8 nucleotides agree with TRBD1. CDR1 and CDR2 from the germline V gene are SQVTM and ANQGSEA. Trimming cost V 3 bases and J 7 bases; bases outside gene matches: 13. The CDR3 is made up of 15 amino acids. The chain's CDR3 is CSVDETGEGFFGYTF. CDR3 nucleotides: TGCAGCGTTGACGAGACAGGGGAAGGGTTTTTTGGCTACACCTTC.

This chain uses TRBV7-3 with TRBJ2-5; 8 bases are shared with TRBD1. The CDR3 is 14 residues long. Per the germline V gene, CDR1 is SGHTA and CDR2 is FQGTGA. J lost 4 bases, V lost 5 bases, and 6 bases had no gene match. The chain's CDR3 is CASSDGQGAETQYF. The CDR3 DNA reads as TGTGCCAGCAGCGACGGACAGGGAGCAGAGACCCAGTACTTC. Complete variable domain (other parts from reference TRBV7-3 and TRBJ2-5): GAGVSQTPSNKVTEKGKYVELRCDPISGHTALYWYRQSLGQGPEFLIYFQGTGAADDSGLPNDRFFAVRPEGSVSTLKIQRTERGDSAVYLCASSDGQGAETQYFGPGTRLLVL.

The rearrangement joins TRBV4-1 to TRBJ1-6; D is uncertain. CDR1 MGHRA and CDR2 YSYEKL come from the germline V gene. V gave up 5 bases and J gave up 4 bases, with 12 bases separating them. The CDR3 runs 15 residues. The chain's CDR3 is CASSATSGYNSPLHF. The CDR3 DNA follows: TGCGCCAGCAGCGCGACCTCCGGGTATAATTCACCCCTCCACTTT.

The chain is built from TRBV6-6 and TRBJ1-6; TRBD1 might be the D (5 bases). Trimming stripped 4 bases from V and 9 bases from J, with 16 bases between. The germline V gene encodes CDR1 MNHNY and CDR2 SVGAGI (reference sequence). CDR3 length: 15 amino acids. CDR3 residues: CASSFGGNFGSPLHF. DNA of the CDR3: TGTGCCAGCAGTTTCGGGGGAAATTTTGGTTCACCCCTCCACTTT.

As DNA, the CDR3 is TGTGCCAGCAGCCCCCGAGGCCCACTCGACGGCGGCGAGCAGTACTTC. It is translated as CASSPRGPLDGGEQYF. V gene TRBV3-1 (or the pseudogene TRBV3-2) combines with J gene TRBJ2-7, with D unresolved. CDR3 length: 16 amino acids. Germline CDR1 LGHDT, CDR2 YNNKEL (reference sequence). The germline V and J ends were trimmed by 4 bases and 6 bases, with 22 bases remaining between them.

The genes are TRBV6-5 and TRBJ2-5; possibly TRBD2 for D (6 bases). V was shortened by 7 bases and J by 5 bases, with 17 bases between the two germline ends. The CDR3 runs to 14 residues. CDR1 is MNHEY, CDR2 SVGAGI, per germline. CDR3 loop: CASNPGRGGETQYF. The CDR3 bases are TGTGCCAGCAACCCCGGGCGGGGTGGGGAGACCCAGTACTTC.

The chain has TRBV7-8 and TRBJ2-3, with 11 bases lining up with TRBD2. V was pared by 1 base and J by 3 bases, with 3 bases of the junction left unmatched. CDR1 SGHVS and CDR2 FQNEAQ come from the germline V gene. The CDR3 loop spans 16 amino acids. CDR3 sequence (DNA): TGTGCCAGCAGCTTAGTGGCTAGCGGGAGGACAGATACGCAGTATTTT. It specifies CASSLVASGRTDTQYF.

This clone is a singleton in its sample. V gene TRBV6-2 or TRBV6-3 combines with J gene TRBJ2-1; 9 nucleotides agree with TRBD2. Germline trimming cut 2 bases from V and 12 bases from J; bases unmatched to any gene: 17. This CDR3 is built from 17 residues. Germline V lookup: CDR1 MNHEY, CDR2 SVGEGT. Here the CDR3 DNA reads TGTGCCAGCAGTTACGATCCGAGCGGGAGGACCTCTCCGGCGCAGTTCTTC. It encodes CASSYDPSGRTSPAQFF.

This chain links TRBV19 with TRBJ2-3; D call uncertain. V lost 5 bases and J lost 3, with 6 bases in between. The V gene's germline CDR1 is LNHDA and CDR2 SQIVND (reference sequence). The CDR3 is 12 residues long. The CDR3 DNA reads TGTGCCAGTAGTTCCCAGACAGATACGCAGTATTTT. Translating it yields CASSSQTDTQYF.

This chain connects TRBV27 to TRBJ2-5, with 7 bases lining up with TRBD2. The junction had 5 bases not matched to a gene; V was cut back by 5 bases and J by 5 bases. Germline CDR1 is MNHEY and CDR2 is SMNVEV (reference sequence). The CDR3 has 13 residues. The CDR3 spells CASSTPGGETQYF. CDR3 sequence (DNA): TGTGCCAGCAGTACACCGGGGGGTGAGACCCAGTACTTC.

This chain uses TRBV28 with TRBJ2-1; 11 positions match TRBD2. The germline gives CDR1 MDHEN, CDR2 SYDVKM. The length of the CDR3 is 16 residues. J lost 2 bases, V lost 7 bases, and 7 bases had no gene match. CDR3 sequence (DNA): TGTGCCAGCACACCCCCGGGACTAGCGGCCTACAATGAGCAGTTCTTC. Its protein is CASTPPGLAAYNEQFF.

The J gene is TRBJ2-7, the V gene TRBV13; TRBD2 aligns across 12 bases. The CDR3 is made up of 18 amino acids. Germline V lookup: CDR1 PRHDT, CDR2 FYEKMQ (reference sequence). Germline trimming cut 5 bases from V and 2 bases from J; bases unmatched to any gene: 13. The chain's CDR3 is CASSQARTSGISPYEQYF. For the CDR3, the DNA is TGTGCCAGCAGCCAGGCTCGGACTAGCGGGATCTCCCCCTACGAGCAGTACTTC. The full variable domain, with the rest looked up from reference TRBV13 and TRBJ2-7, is AAGVIQSPRHLIKEKRETATLKCYPIPRHDTVYWYQQGPGQDPQFLISFYEKMQSDKGSIPDRFSAQQFSDYHSELNMSSLELGDSALYFCASSQARTSGISPYEQYFGPGTRLTVT.

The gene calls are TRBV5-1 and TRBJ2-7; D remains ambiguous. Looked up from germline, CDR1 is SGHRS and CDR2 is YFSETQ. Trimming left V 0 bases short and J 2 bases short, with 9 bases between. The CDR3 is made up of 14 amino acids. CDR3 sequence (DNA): TGCGCCAGCAGCTTGGGGCGGATGACCTACGAGCAGTACTTC. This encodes CASSLGRMTYEQYF.

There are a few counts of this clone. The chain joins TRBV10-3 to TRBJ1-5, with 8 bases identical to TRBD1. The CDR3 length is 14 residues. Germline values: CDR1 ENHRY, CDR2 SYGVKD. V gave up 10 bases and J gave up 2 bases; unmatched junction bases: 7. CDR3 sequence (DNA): TGTGCCAGCGACAGGGGTTACGGCAATCAGCCCCAGCATTTT. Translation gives CASDRGYGNQPQHF.

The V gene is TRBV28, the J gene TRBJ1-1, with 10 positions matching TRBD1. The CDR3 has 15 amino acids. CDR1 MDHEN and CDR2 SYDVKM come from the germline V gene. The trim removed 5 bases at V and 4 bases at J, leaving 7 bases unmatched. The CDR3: CASSLSGTGVTEAFF. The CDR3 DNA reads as TGTGCCAGCAGTCTGTCCGGGACAGGGGTCACTGAAGCTTTCTTT.

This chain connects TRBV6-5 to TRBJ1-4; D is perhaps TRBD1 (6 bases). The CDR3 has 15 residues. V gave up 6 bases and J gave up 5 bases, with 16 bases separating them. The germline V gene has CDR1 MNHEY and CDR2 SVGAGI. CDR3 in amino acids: CASRPISTGNEKLFF. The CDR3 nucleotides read TGTGCCAGCAGACCCATCTCTACAGGGAATGAAAAACTGTTTTTT.